Presented here are 17 T cell receptor beta chains from one specimen sequenced in a study of CXCR3-negative and CXCR3-positive naive CD8 T cells. TRB cDNA libraries were made by UMI-labeled 5' RACE. Each CDR3 protein gets one entry in TCRdb, which reprocessed the 5' RACE reads and gives no DNA. The sample includes roughly 100,000 distinct CDR3 sequences. Sequences were obtained from naive CXCR3- CD8+ T cells from blood. The subset denotes: CD45RO-CCR7+CD27+CD95- naive CD8+ T cells lacking CXCR3 (TNR3-). These receptors all come from a human donor in good health. Some clones in this sample may be carry-over from other donors' samples.

The chain uses TRBV5-1 and TRBJ1-1; the D call of TRBD1 rests on TCRdb alone, since no DNA is present to check it. This CDR3 comprises 15 residues. The germline V gene encodes CDR1 SGHRS and CDR2 YFSETQ. The CDR3 region is CASSLTGTANTEAFF.

The chain employs TRBV24-1 and TRBJ2-2; TCRdb reports TRBD1, a call that lacks DNA to check it against. CDR3 length: 15 residues. The germline V gene encodes CDR1 KGHDR and CDR2 SFDVKD. CDR3 loop: CATSTRTGDTGELFF.

The rearrangement uses TRBV27 and TRBJ1-5; the D call of TRBD1 rests on TCRdb alone, since no DNA is present to check it. CDR3 length: 15 residues. Germline CDR1 reads MNHEY; CDR2 reads SMNVEV (reference sequence). CDR3: CATRTGPNSNQPQHF.

The chain couples TRBV15 to TRBJ2-1. The CDR3 loop spans 14 amino acids. CDR1 and CDR2 (germline): LNHNV, YYDKDF (reference sequence). The CDR3 loop is CATSLPTYGNEQFF.

The J gene is TRBJ1-2, the V gene TRBV5-5; absent DNA, TCRdb's TRBD1 call cannot be checked. CDR3 length: 15 residues. CDR1 and CDR2 (germline): SGHKS, YYEKEE (reference sequence). CDR3 in amino acids: CASSTHVQGAYGYTF.

The chain links TRBV6-6 to TRBJ2-5; no DNA is available, so the TRBD1 call from TCRdb remains unchecked. This CDR3 spans 18 amino acids. Germline values: CDR1 MNHNY, CDR2 SVGAGI (reference sequence). CDR3: CASRRTQVQRSLQETQYF.

V and J are TRBV14 and TRBJ2-1. The CDR3 runs to 13 residues. Germline V lookup: CDR1 SGHDN, CDR2 FVKESK. CDR3 in amino acids: CASSQVGSREQFF.

The chain recombines TRBV7-9 with TRBJ2-7; the D call from TCRdb, TRBD1, cannot be confirmed without DNA. This CDR3 has 14 amino acids. Germline assignment: CDR1 SEHNR and CDR2 FQNEAQ (reference sequence). CDR3 in amino acids: CASSSQGAPYEQYF.

The chain has TRBV29-1 and TRBJ2-2; TCRdb returns TRBD1, unconfirmable since there is no DNA. The CDR3 totals 13 residues. Germline loops: CDR1 SQVTM, CDR2 ANQGSEA. CDR3 residues: CSGSGANTGELFF.

The chain joins TRBV9 to TRBJ2-5; TCRdb outputs TRBD1, but without DNA this stays unchecked. The CDR3 runs to 16 residues. Germline V gene data show CDR1 as SGDLS and CDR2 as YYNGEE. This CDR3 is CASSTRTGGDRETQYF.

CDR3: CASRLGTVYNEQFF. This sequence joins TRBV7-9 and TRBJ2-1; TCRdb lists TRBD1, though no DNA is available to test this call. CDR1 is SEHNR and CDR2 is FQNEAQ in the germline V gene (reference sequence). CDR3 length equals 14 residues.

CDR3 sequence reads: CASSSEDEPATNEKLFF. The chain has TRBV12-3 or TRBV12-4 and TRBJ1-4. The CDR3 spans 17 residues.

The V call is TRBV12-5, the J call TRBJ2-4; the D gene TCRdb calls, TRBD2, cannot be checked with no DNA. CDR3 length: 14 residues. CDR1 is LGHNT, CDR2 FRNRAP, per germline. CDR3 residues: CASGRRRGQNIQYF.

V usage is TRBV7-2 and J usage is TRBJ2-7; TCRdb's D gene call, TRBD1, goes unchecked for lack of DNA. The CDR3 has 14 amino acids. Germline V gene sequence: CDR1 SGHTA, CDR2 FQGNSA. CDR3 in amino acids: CASSSPGQTYEQYF.

V is TRBV29-1 and J is TRBJ2-4; TCRdb proposes TRBD2, but this gene call is untestable without DNA. Germline V gene lookup returns CDR1 SQVTM and CDR2 ANQGSEA. This CDR3 region has 16 residues. This chain's CDR3 is CSVEDRAAPAKNIQYF. Based on the CDR3 plus reference TRBV29-1 and TRBJ2-4, the full variable domain is SAVISQKPSRDICQRGTSLTIQCQVDSQVTMMFWYRQQPGQSLTLIATANQGSEATYESGFVIDKFPISRPNLTFSTLTVSNMSPEDSSIYLCSVEDRAAPAKNIQYFGAGTRLSVL.

The chain links TRBV29-1 to TRBJ2-7; the D call of TRBD1 rests on TCRdb alone, since no DNA is present to check it. Germline V gene data show CDR1 as SQVTM and CDR2 as ANQGSEA. The CDR3 runs 12 residues. The CDR3 loop is CSVEDGRDEQYF.

The rearrangement joins TRBV7-8 to TRBJ2-2; the D call of TRBD1 rests on TCRdb alone, since no DNA is present to check it. Looked up from germline, CDR1 is SGHVS and CDR2 is FQNEAQ. The CDR3 totals 17 residues. CDR3 amino acids: CASSLAFRQGEPGELFF.